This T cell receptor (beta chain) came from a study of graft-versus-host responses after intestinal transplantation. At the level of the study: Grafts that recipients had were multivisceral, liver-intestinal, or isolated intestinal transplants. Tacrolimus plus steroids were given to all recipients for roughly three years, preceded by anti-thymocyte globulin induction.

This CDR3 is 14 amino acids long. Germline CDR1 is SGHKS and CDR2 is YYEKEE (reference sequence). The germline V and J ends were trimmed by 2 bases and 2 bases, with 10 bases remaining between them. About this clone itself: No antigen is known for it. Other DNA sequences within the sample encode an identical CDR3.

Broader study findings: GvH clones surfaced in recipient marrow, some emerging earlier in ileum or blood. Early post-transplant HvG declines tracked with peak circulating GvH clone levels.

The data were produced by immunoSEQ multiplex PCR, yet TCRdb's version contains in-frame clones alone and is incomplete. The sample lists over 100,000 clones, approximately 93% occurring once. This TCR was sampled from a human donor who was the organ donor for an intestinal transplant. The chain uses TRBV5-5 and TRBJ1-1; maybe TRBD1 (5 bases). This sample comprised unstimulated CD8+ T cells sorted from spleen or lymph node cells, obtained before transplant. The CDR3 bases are TGTGCCAGCAGCTTATGGGGGGAAAACACTGAAGCTTTCTTT. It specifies CASSLWGENTEAFF.